The T cell receptor (beta chain) described here comes from a study of T cell responses to AZD1222 COVID-19 vaccine. Concerning this clone itself: Its target is unknown.

Study results and limitations: CD4 TCRs associated with vaccination spanned spike, dominating at 160-218 and 743-854. Close to half of all spike-specific TCRs reportedly target regions of the variants that are unmutated.

Germline lookup yields CDR1 SGHTA and CDR2 FQGNSA. CDR3 size: 15 residues. Trimming took 5 bases from V and 2 from J, leaving 14 bases between them. Data came from immunoSEQ multiplex PCR; TCRdb stores just in-frame clones and leaves some out. The sample shows about 130,000 clones, roughly 89% of them seen only once. This sample comprised peripheral blood, obtained on day 0 of AZD1222 vaccination. The receptor was derived from an adult in good health. The chain is built from TRBV7-2 and TRBJ2-3; D might be TRBD1 or TRBD2, each matching 6 bases. CDR3 region: CASSPGAHFTDTQYF. The CDR3, as DNA: TGTGCCAGCAGCCCGGGGGCTCACTTCACAGATACGCAGTATTTT. Full variable domain (remainder filled in from reference TRBV7-2 and TRBJ2-3): GAGVSQSPSNKVTEKGKDVELRCDPISGHTALYWYRQSLGQGLEFLIYFQGNSAPDKSGLPSDRFSAERTGGSVSTLTIQRTQQEDSAVYLCASSPGAHFTDTQYFGPGTRLTVL.